Below, 19 T cell receptor beta chains from the same sample are listed, as sequenced in a study of CD8+ T cells in alopecia areata. Reverse transcription of extracted RNA yielded cDNA, which provided the sequencing template. The protocol was immunoSEQ multiplex PCR, while the TCRdb copy is restricted to in-frame clones and leaves out a portion. This table holds about 120,000 clones, around 50% found once. What was sequenced was NKG2D-low CD8+ T cells sorted from blood. These receptors were taken from a human donor with alopecia areata.

This clone was picked up a small number of times. V is TRBV29-1 and J is TRBJ2-7, with D unresolved. Germline CDR1 reads SQVTM; CDR2 reads ANQGSEA. Between the trimmed V and J ends, which lost 0 bases and 5 bases, there was a span of 8 bases. The CDR3 consists of 12 residues. The CDR3 here is CSVEDRSNEQYF. The DNA for the CDR3 is TGCAGCGTTGAAGATAGGAGTAACGAGCAGTACTTC.

In this sample, this clone turned up once. The chain links TRBV11-2 to TRBJ2-1, with TRBD2 matching 7 bases. V was pared by 2 bases and J by 8 bases, with 0 bases of the junction left unmatched. This CDR3 comprises 12 residues. Germline CDR1 and CDR2: SGHAT and FQNNGV. The CDR3 sequence: CASSLSGDEQFF. Written as DNA, the CDR3 is TGTGCCAGCAGCTTAAGCGGGGATGAGCAGTTCTTC.

The chain uses TRBV29-1 and TRBJ1-1; D gene uncertain. Germline V CDR1 and CDR2: SQVTM, ANQGSEA. There are 12 residues in the CDR3. V shed 5 bases and J shed 0 bases, with 7 bases lying between them. The DNA of the CDR3 is TGCAGCGTTTCGGTTATGAACACTGAAGCTTTCTTT. Translated: CSVSVMNTEAFF.

Only a few counts were recorded for this clone. This chain uses TRBV2 with TRBJ1-5, with D possibly matching TRBD1 (6 bases). Germline CDR1 is SNHLY and CDR2 is FYNNEI. CDR3 length: 14 residues. V lost 6 bases to trimming and J lost 1 base, with 10 bases between them. The CDR3 region has the DNA TGTGCCAGCAGATCTGGACAGAGCAATCAGCCCCAGCATTTT. Its translation: CASRSGQSNQPQHF.

In its sample, this clone was seen a few times. This rearrangement joins TRBV13 to TRBJ2-1, with D uncertain. V lost 4 bases to trimming and J lost 10 bases, with 8 bases between them. Per germline, CDR1 PRHDT and CDR2 FYEKMQ (reference sequence). This CDR3 comprises 11 residues. The CDR3 is CASSSMAEQFF. CDR3 coding DNA: TGTGCCAGCAGCTCGATGGCAGAGCAGTTCTTC.

The rearrangement links TRBV18 to TRBJ2-5, with D possibly matching TRBD2 (6 bases). Germline V gene data show CDR1 as KGHSH and CDR2 as LQKENI. Trimming took off 3 bases at V and 2 bases at J, with 13 bases between the two ends. This CDR3 comprises 15 residues. The CDR3, as DNA: TGTGCCAGCTCACCGTGGGGAGGCCCACAAGAGACCCAGTACTTC. Translated: CASSPWGGPQETQYF. The full variable domain, in which reference TRBV18 and TRBJ2-5 provide the parts outside the CDR3, is NAGVMQNPRHLVRRRGQEARLRCSPMKGHSHVYWYRQLPEEGLKFMVYLQKENIIDESGMPKERFSAEFPKEGPSILRIQQVVRGDSAAYFCASSPWGGPQETQYFGPGTRLLVL.

The chain couples TRBV29-1 to TRBJ1-1; D ambiguous. V lost 0 bases and J 6 bases, leaving 8 bases between the germline ends. This CDR3 comprises 12 residues. Per germline, CDR1 SQVTM and CDR2 ANQGSEA. The CDR3 here is CSVEELGSEAFF. The CDR3 DNA reads TGCAGCGTTGAAGAACTAGGGTCTGAAGCTTTCTTT.

On this clone: Other DNA sequences in the same sample also yield this CDR3. The chain uses TRBV29-1 and TRBJ2-3; D is perhaps TRBD2 (5 bases). The germline V and J ends were trimmed by 0 bases and 5 bases, with 15 bases remaining between them. Per the germline V gene, CDR1 is SQVTM and CDR2 is ANQGSEA. The CDR3 is 15 residues long. The CDR3 region is CSVEDRPSRVDTQYF. The DNA for the CDR3 is TGCAGCGTTGAAGATCGACCTAGCCGGGTAGATACGCAGTATTTT.

V usage is TRBV2 and J usage is TRBJ2-1; TRBD1 matches 9 bases. V lost 4 bases to trimming and J lost 7 bases; unmatched junction nucleotides: 5. CDR1 SNHLY and CDR2 FYNNEI come from the germline V gene. The CDR3 consists of 14 residues. CDR3: CASSGGQGGNEQFF. CDR3 in DNA: TGTGCCAGCAGTGGGGGACAGGGCGGGAATGAGCAGTTCTTC.

This chain uses TRBV4-1 with TRBJ2-1, with 7 nucleotides matching TRBD2. The CDR3 has 17 residues. Unmatched junction bases numbered 15, after V lost 0 bases and J lost 10 bases. Germline CDR1 MGHRA, CDR2 YSYEKL. The CDR3 DNA is TGCGCCAGCAGCCAAGAACTCCCAGCGGGGATGGTAATGGAGCAGTTCTTC. Protein: CASSQELPAGMVMEQFF.

The genes are TRBV29-1 and TRBJ1-4; D is unresolved. Looked up from germline, CDR1 is SQVTM and CDR2 is ANQGSEA. V gave up 3 bases and J gave up 5 bases, with 7 bases separating them. The CDR3 is made up of 12 amino acids. DNA for the CDR3: TGCAGCGTTGATAGAGGGAATGAAAAACTGTTTTTT. Its translation is CSVDRGNEKLFF.

The rearrangement uses TRBV29-1 and TRBJ2-5, with 7 bases that match TRBD2. The CDR3 consists of 16 residues. Germline V gene lookup returns CDR1 SQVTM and CDR2 ANQGSEA. The V gene end was trimmed by 2 bases and the J gene end by 2 bases; junction bases not matched to a gene: 11. For the CDR3, the DNA is TGCAGCGTTGAATTCTCTGATTTCGGGGGGCAAGAGACCCAGTACTTC. Its protein product is CSVEFSDFGGQETQYF.

The genes are TRBV27 and TRBJ1-1, with a tentative D call TRBD1 (5 bases). This CDR3 contains 12 residues. The germline CDR1 and CDR2 sequences are MNHEY and SMNVEV (reference sequence). Trimming shortened V by 2 bases and J by 7 bases, and 8 bases separated the two germline ends. The chain's CDR3 is CASSLQGDEAFF. The CDR3 DNA sequence: TGTGCCAGCAGTTTACAGGGAGATGAAGCTTTCTTT.

The gene calls are TRBV28 and TRBJ2-5; 8 positions match TRBD1. J gave up 1 base and V 7 bases, and 8 bases lay outside the gene matches. The CDR3 spans 15 residues. Per the germline V gene, CDR1 is MDHEN and CDR2 is SYDVKM. The CDR3 DNA reads as TGTGCCAGCAAAATTGGACAGGGCCGCCAAGAGACCCAGTACTTC. Translated, it gives CASKIGQGRQETQYF. The full variable domain, in which reference TRBV28 and TRBJ2-5 provide the parts outside the CDR3, is DVKVTQSSRYLVKRTGEKVFLECVQDMDHENMFWYRQDPGLGLRLIYFSYDVKMKEKGDIPEGYSVSREKKERFSLILESASTNQTSMYLCASKIGQGRQETQYFGPGTRLLVL.

This rearrangement joins TRBV29-1 to TRBJ2-7, with D perhaps TRBD1 (6 bases). The CDR3 has 12 residues. The germline V gene has CDR1 SQVTM and CDR2 ANQGSEA. V shed 3 bases and J shed 5 bases, with 11 bases lying between them. CDR3 in amino acids: CSVDGRGHEQYF. CDR3 sequence (DNA): TGCAGCGTTGATGGCAGGGGCCACGAGCAGTACTTC.

This clone turned up a few times. This chain joins TRBV29-1 and TRBJ2-1, with D uncertain. From germline, CDR1 is SQVTM and CDR2 ANQGSEA. The V end was cut by 8 bases, the J end by 8 bases, with 13 bases between. The CDR3 spans 11 residues. CDR3 loop: CSTPWSDEQFF. The CDR3 DNA is TGCAGCACCCCGTGGAGCGATGAGCAGTTCTTC.

The chain carries TRBV25-1 and TRBJ1-2, with D unclear. The CDR3 totals 14 residues. Germline loops: CDR1 MGHDK, CDR2 SYGVNS. V dropped 1 base and J dropped 0 bases, with 6 bases sitting between them. This chain's CDR3 is CASSEWEANYGYTF. The CDR3, as DNA: TGTGCCAGCAGTGAATGGGAAGCTAACTATGGCTACACCTTC.

CDR3 protein: CATSFEGANEQFF. The CDR3 bases are TGTGCCACCAGTTTCGAGGGGGCTAATGAGCAGTTCTTC. The chain uses TRBV15 and TRBJ2-1, with TRBD1 identical over 7 bases. The junction had 6 bases not matched to a gene; V was cut back by 6 bases and J by 7 bases. Germline CDR1 reads LNHNV; CDR2 reads YYDKDF (reference sequence). This CDR3 region has 13 residues.

This chain uses TRBV28 with TRBJ2-5; no clear D. The ends were cut back, 3 bases at V and 0 bases at J, with 8 bases in the middle. CDR1 and CDR2 (germline): MDHEN, SYDVKM. This CDR3 has 14 amino acids. Written as DNA, the CDR3 is TGTGCCAGCAGTTTTTTAGCAGACCAAGAGACCCAGTACTTC. Encoded protein: CASSFLADQETQYF.